Listed here is a single T cell receptor (beta chain). Antigen specificity is unknown. Assay used: immunoSEQ multiplex PCR; TCRdb lists only in-frame clones, some missing. Of about 19,000 clones detected, around 80% appear once; the ten largest clones hold roughly 30%. The sample belongs to a study of OX40 agonist ivuxolimab in advanced cancers. Study summary: The dose-escalation cohort was roughly 83% male, with a mean age of around 54 years, ranging about 20 to 85.

Patients were excluded for autoimmune disease history or systemic immunosuppression. CDR1 MGHRA and CDR2 YSYEKL come from the germline V gene. J was trimmed by 4 bases and V by 0 bases; bases with no gene match: 14. CDR3 length: 18 amino acids. Study findings and constraints: Clonal expansion by week 6 occurred in CD4+ and CD8+ blood T cells (at 0.1 to 3.0 mg/kg).

This receptor was identified in an adult with an advanced solid tumor such as melanoma, head and neck, liver or kidney cancer. Sequences were derived from CD4+ or CD8+ T cells sorted from blood, sampled in a trial of the OX40 agonist ivuxolimab. This chain joins TRBV4-1 and TRBJ2-7; 8 bases agree with TRBD2. Here the CDR3 reads CASSQEATRLSGIYEQYF. The CDR3 DNA follows: TGCGCCAGCAGCCAAGAAGCCACCCGCCTTAGCGGGATTTACGAGCAGTACTTC.